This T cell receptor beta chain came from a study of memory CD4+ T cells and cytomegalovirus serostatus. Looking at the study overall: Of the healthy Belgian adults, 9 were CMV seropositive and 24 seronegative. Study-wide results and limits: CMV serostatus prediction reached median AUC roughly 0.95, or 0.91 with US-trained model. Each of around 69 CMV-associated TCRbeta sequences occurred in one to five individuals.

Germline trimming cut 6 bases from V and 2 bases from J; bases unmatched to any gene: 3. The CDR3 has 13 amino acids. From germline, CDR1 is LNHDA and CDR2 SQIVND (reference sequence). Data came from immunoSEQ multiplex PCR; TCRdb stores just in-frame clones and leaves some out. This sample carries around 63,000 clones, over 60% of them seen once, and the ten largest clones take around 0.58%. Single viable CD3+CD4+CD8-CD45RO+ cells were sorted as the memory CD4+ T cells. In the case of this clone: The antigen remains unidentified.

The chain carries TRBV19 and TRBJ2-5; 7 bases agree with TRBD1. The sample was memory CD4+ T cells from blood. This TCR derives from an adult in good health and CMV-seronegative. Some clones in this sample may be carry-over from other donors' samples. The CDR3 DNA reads TGTGCCAGTAGCAGGGACAGACAAGAGACCCAGTACTTC. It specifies CASSRDRQETQYF.